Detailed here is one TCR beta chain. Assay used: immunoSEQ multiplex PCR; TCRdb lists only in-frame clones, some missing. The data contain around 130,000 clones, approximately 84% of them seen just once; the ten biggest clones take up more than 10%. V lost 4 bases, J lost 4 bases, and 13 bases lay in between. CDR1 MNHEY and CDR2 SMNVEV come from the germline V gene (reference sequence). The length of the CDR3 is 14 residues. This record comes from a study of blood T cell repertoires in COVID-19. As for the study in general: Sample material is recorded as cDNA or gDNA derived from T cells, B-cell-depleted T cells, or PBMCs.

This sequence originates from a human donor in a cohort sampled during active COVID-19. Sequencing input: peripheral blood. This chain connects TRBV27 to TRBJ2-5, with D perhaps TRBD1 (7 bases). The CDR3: CASSSGQGGETQYF. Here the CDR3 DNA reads TGTGCCAGCAGTTCAGGCCAGGGGGGAGAGACCCAGTACTTC.